The 9 T cell receptor beta chains in this list originate from one sample, sequenced in a study of Graves' ophthalmopathy and Graves' hyperthyroidism. RNA transcripts were the template, and TCR beta CDR3 regions were amplified from them. HTBI primers primed a first-round RT-PCR, and a second-round multiplex PCR followed. MiXCR, applied by TCRdb to the multiplex PCR reads, yields one record per CDR3 protein. The table records 300,000 to 400,000 distinct CDR3 sequences, about a sixth of them present only once. Sequencing was performed on peripheral blood. Receptor source: an adult woman with stable Graves' hyperthyroidism.

The V and J genes are TRBV28 and TRBJ2-7; D is perhaps TRBD2 (6 bases). This CDR3 is built from 15 residues. Between the trimmed V and J ends, which lost 3 bases and 2 bases, there was a span of 14 bases. Germline CDR1 reads MDHEN; CDR2 reads SYDVKM. CDR3 bases: TGTGCCAGCAGTTTGGTTAGCGGAGTAGCCTACGAGCAGTACTTC. It codes for CASSLVSGVAYEQYF.

This rearrangement joins TRBV4-1 to TRBJ2-7, with unresolved D. Germline V CDR1 and CDR2: MGHRA, YSYEKL. The CDR3 has 15 residues. V lost 4 bases to trimming and J lost 0 bases, with 13 bases between them. The CDR3 nucleotides read TGCGCCAGCAGCCTCGGACGGCCCAACTCCTACGAGCAGTACTTC. It translates to CASSLGRPNSYEQYF.

V usage is TRBV15 and J usage is TRBJ1-2; D gene uncertain. The CDR3 has 16 amino acids. V was shortened by 2 bases and J by 6 bases, with 19 bases between the two germline ends. Germline CDR1 and CDR2: LNHNV and YYDKDF (reference sequence). CDR3 nucleotides: TGTGCCACCAGCAGAATGACTCGAACCGCCCTCCATGGCTACACCTTC. It specifies CATSRMTRTALHGYTF. Drawing the rest from reference TRBV15 and TRBJ1-2, the complete variable domain is DAMVIQNPRYQVTQFGKPVTLSCSQTLNHNVMYWYQQKSSQAPKLLFHYYDKDFNNEADTPDNFQSRRPNTSFCFLDIRSPGLGDTAMYLCATSRMTRTALHGYTFGSGTRLTVV.

This clonotype was observed a few times. This chain links TRBV4-2 with TRBJ1-6, with D perhaps TRBD1 (5 bases). V lost 1 base and J lost 10, with 17 bases in between. This CDR3 is 16 amino acids long. Germline loops: CDR1 LGHNA, CDR2 YNFKEQ. CDR3 nucleotide sequence: TGTGCCAGCAGCCAAGTGGAACACCGAGGGGCCTCACCCCTCCACTTT. Its protein is CASSQVEHRGASPLHF.

This clonotype was found many times. This sequence joins TRBV25-1 and TRBJ1-5; no definite D call. The CDR3 contains 20 residues. Per the germline V gene, CDR1 is MGHDK and CDR2 is SYGVNS. Trimming took off 3 bases at V and 0 bases at J, with 24 bases between the two ends. This CDR3 is CASSDPHDPNLVYSNQPQHF. CDR3 coding DNA: TGTGCCAGCAGTGACCCTCACGACCCTAACTTGGTATATAGCAATCAGCCCCAGCATTTT.

This clonotype was recorded many times. The J gene is TRBJ1-1, the V gene TRBV12-3 or TRBV12-4; D remains ambiguous. V was trimmed by 2 bases and J by 7 bases, leaving 11 bases between them. This CDR3 region has 13 residues. The CDR3 nucleotides are TGTGCCAGCAGTTTACAGGTATGGGATGAAGCTTTCTTT. Its protein product is CASSLQVWDEAFF.

This clonotype was seen many times. The gene calls are TRBV27 and TRBJ1-5; tentative D call: TRBD1 (6 bases). Germline V CDR1 and CDR2: MNHEY, SMNVEV (reference sequence). The CDR3 consists of 17 residues. Trimming took 1 base from V and 4 from J, leaving 17 bases between them. The CDR3 DNA sequence: TGTGCCAGCAGTTTATTCGGGGCAGGGGTTGGAAATCAGCCCCAGCATTTT. Translated, it gives CASSLFGAGVGNQPQHF.

This clonotype was seen ten or more times. The CDR3 coding sequence is TGTGCCACTTTTAGCCCAGGACAGGGTGGTTACGAGCAGTACTTC. Residues: CATFSPGQGGYEQYF. This chain links TRBV6-5 with TRBJ2-7; 8 nucleotides agree with TRBD1. V lost 10 bases to trimming and J lost 4 bases; unmatched junction nucleotides: 15. This CDR3 spans 15 amino acids. The V gene's germline CDR1 is MNHEY and CDR2 SVGAGI.

V is TRBV10-1 and J is TRBJ2-7; possible D gene TRBD2, 5 bases. The V gene's germline CDR1 is WNHNN and CDR2 SYGVQD (reference sequence). The CDR3 has 19 amino acids. V was pared by 1 base and J by 0 bases, with 22 bases between. The CDR3 spells CASSECHGWWERYSYEQYF. Here the CDR3 DNA reads TGCGCCAGCAGTGAGTGCCACGGTTGGTGGGAGCGATACTCCTACGAGCAGTACTTC.